Each of the 9 T cell receptor beta chains below was sequenced from the same sample in a study of technical replicates of blood from a few donors. Sequencing was performed with immunoSEQ multiplex PCR; in TCRdb, only in-frame clones are kept and a portion is missing. Of approximately 75,000 clones listed, 75% to 85% are singletons. Sequencing was performed on PBMCs. These receptors were obtained from a human donor in good health. Some clones in this sample may be carry-over from other donors' samples.

The genes are TRBV7-2 and TRBJ1-2; D is undetermined. The germline CDR1 and CDR2 sequences are SGHTA and FQGNSA. The CDR3 is 12 amino acids. V lost 0 bases, J lost 7 bases, and 6 bases lay in between. The CDR3 loop is CASSLAGGGYTF. The CDR3 DNA is TGTGCCAGCAGCTTAGCCGGTGGTGGCTACACCTTC.

The V call is TRBV5-6, the J call TRBJ2-3, with 9 bases identical to TRBD1. CDR1 is SGHDT and CDR2 is YYEEEE in the germline V gene. This CDR3 is 14 amino acids long. V lost 3 bases and J lost 4; bases outside the gene matches: 3. The CDR3 region is CASSWDRAADTQYF. CDR3 nucleotides: TGTGCCAGCAGCTGGGACAGGGCTGCAGATACGCAGTATTTT.

The gene calls are TRBV29-1 and TRBJ1-4, with D tentatively TRBD1 (5 bases). CDR3 length equals 13 residues. The germline V and J ends were trimmed by 4 bases and 11 bases, with 17 bases remaining between them. CDR1 and CDR2 from the germline V gene are SQVTM and ANQGSEA. The CDR3 spells CSVVQAGRGKLFF. Written as DNA, the CDR3 is TGCAGCGTTGTCCAGGCAGGCCGGGGGAAACTGTTTTTT.

The rearrangement links TRBV19 to TRBJ2-2, with 7 bases matching TRBD1. This CDR3 comprises 14 residues. After removal of 6 bases from V and 2 bases from J, the junction contained 3 bases not matched to a gene. Germline lookup yields CDR1 LNHDA and CDR2 SQIVND (reference sequence). Written as DNA, the CDR3 is TGTGCCAGTAGCGGGACAGCTAACACCGGGGAGCTGTTTTTT. The encoded protein is CASSGTANTGELFF.

This clone was seen only a few times. This sequence joins TRBV15 and TRBJ2-1; 8 nucleotides line up with TRBD2. This CDR3 spans 17 amino acids. Germline-derived CDR1 and CDR2 are LNHNV and YYDKDF (reference sequence). J lost 7 bases, V lost 1 base, and 12 bases had no gene match. The CDR3 loop reads CATSRGGAGAVRNEQFF. Written as DNA, the CDR3 is TGTGCCACCAGCAGAGGGGGAGCGGGAGCGGTTCGGAATGAGCAGTTCTTC.

The chain is built from TRBV19 and TRBJ2-7; the match to TRBD2 covers 12 bases. CDR1 and CDR2 from the germline V gene are LNHDA and SQIVND (reference sequence). The ends lost 6 bases at V and 7 bases at J; junction bases unmatched: 7. The CDR3 consists of 14 residues. The CDR3: CASSLAGGPWEQYF. In DNA form, the CDR3 reads TGTGCCAGTAGCCTAGCGGGAGGGCCTTGGGAGCAGTACTTC.

This chain connects TRBV30 to TRBJ2-5; TRBD1 matches 12 bases. Germline loops: CDR1 GTSNPN, CDR2 SVGIG (reference sequence). Trimming cost V 8 bases and J 5 bases; bases outside gene matches: 12. There are 15 residues in the CDR3. The CDR3 DNA follows: TGTGCCAGATCACCCGACGGGACAGGGGGCGAGACCCAGTACTTC. Its protein product is CARSPDGTGGETQYF.

The V call is TRBV10-3, the J call TRBJ1-4; the D gene is possibly TRBD1 (6 bases). The length of the CDR3 is 13 residues. V was clipped by 2 bases and J by 8 bases, with 9 bases between them. Germline CDR1 and CDR2: ENHRY and SYGVKD. The CDR3 DNA reads TGTGCCATCAGTGAGGGAACAGGGGAAAAACTGTTTTTT. It yields the protein CAISEGTGEKLFF.

The V gene is TRBV5-6, the J gene TRBJ2-5, with D possibly TRBD2 on 5 matching bases. Looked up from germline, CDR1 is SGHDT and CDR2 is YYEEEE. Trimming left V 1 base short and J 5 bases short, with 15 bases between. CDR3 length: 15 residues. The CDR3 nucleotides are TGTGCCAGCAGCTTGAGAATTTTAGGAGGTGAGACCCAGTACTTC. Its translation: CASSLRILGGETQYF.